The clone carrying this TCR beta chain has just one count. Its antigen remains unknown. This sample is drawn from a study of cytomegalovirus exposure and HLA in healthy donors. The PCR made use of 60 Vbeta and 13 Jbeta primers. TCRdb's table, derived via immunoSEQ multiplex PCR, lists solely in-frame clones and lacks some. The profile shows under 150,000 clones, about four fifths of them singletons. With 0 bases removed from V and 2 bases from J, the gap between germline ends came to 8 bases. Germline CDR1 and CDR2: SGHDT and YYEEEE. CDR3 length: 14 residues. Each donor's status was that of a healthy bone marrow donor. While unrecorded immune exposures were likely, the donors were nominally healthy when sampled. Study-wide results and limits: Associated with cytomegalovirus, according to the listing, were fewer than 200 TCR beta chains.

The sample consisted of PBMCs. The receptor comes from a woman aged 40 to 50 in good health and CMV-seronegative. The genes are TRBV5-6 and TRBJ1-2; D possibly corresponds to TRBD1 (6 bases). The CDR3 region has the DNA TGTGCCAGCAGCTTGGTCGGACAGAACTATGGCTACACCTTC. This encodes CASSLVGQNYGYTF.